This T cell receptor beta chain was identified during a study of blood T cell repertoires in COVID-19. The CDR3 consists of 16 residues. V lost 3 bases, J lost 5 bases, and 3 bases stayed unmatched. Germline loops: CDR1 MGHRA, CDR2 YSYEKL. Sequenced by immunoSEQ multiplex PCR; TCRdb stores in-frame clones only, minus some. The repertoire has approximately 240,000 clones, 85% to 95% of them found once; the top ten carry under 2.5%. Participants, about 18 to 89 years old, spanned around 25 US areas. The genes are TRBV4-1 and TRBJ2-5; 16 bases fit TRBD2. Material for sequencing was PBMCs or T cells enriched from blood (not recorded which). This sequence originates from a woman between 18 and 30 years old who had recovered from COVID-19. The DNA for the CDR3 is TGCGCCAGCAGCCAGGGGACTAGCGGGAGGGCCGAGACCCAGTACTTC. It is translated as CASSQGTSGRAETQYF.